This entry lists 5 T cell receptor beta chains sequenced from one sample in a study of patients and donors after allogeneic stem cell transplantation. Each CDR3 protein gets one entry after TCRdb re-called the RT-PCR reads with MiXCR. Of 400,000 to 500,000 distinct CDR3 sequences detected, around 16% appear once; the ten largest clones hold 7.2%. Sequenced input: blood, either unsorted or a sorted T cell fraction (not recorded which). The receptors originated from a human donor who was either an allogeneic HSCT recipient or a stem cell or donor lymphocyte infusion donor (not recorded which). It is not recorded whose cells these are; they may come from a transplant donor.

The table lists this clonotype with a few counts. The V call is TRBV29-1, the J call TRBJ2-2, with a weak D call TRBD2 (5 bases). The V end was cut by 4 bases, the J end by 2 bases, with 11 bases between. This CDR3 comprises 14 residues. The germline V gene has CDR1 SQVTM and CDR2 ANQGSEA. CDR3 bases: TGCAGCGTTGGGTCCGGGATAAACACCGGGGAGCTGTTTTTT. It codes for CSVGSGINTGELFF.

This sequence joins TRBV28 and TRBJ2-7; D is ambiguous. This CDR3 has 12 amino acids. Germline V gene lookup returns CDR1 MDHEN and CDR2 SYDVKM. The V gene lost 6 bases and the J gene lost 3 bases, with 9 bases spanning the gap. The CDR3 region is CASRRSLYEQYF. In DNA form, the CDR3 reads TGTGCCAGCAGACGATCCCTCTACGAGCAGTACTTC.

This clonotype appeared a few times. CDR3 amino acids: CASTYGGPSGNTIYF. The CDR3 region has the DNA TGTGCCAGCACCTATGGAGGACCTAGTGGAAACACCATATATTTT. The genes are TRBV2 and TRBJ1-3; D not resolved. The ends were cut back, 7 bases at V and 3 bases at J, with 16 bases in the middle. Germline CDR1 SNHLY, CDR2 FYNNEI. The CDR3 runs to 15 residues.

This clonotype has only a few counts. This chain uses TRBV4-1 with TRBJ2-2; D may be TRBD1 or TRBD2 (5 bases each). With 1 base removed from V and 3 bases from J, the gap between germline ends came to 15 bases. CDR3 size: 17 residues. The germline V gene encodes CDR1 MGHRA and CDR2 YSYEKL. The CDR3 nucleotides are TGCGCCAGCAGCCAAGCCCCAGAACTGGGACACACCGGGGAGCTGTTTTTT. It encodes CASSQAPELGHTGELFF.

The chain uses TRBV7-9 and TRBJ1-4; D is possibly TRBD1 (5 bases). CDR3 length: 15 amino acids. With 4 bases removed from V and 6 bases from J, the gap between germline ends came to 15 bases. In germline, CDR1 is SEHNR, CDR2 FQNEAQ (reference sequence). In DNA, the CDR3 is TGTGCCAGCAGCTCCGTAATAGGGACGGATGAAAAACTGTTTTTT. It translates to CASSSVIGTDEKLFF.